This T cell receptor beta chain was obtained from a study of identical twins. Overall study findings and caveats: Cross-sectional statistics underpinned the conclusions; the same donors were not followed.

There are many counts of this clonotype. Its target is not known. TCRdb re-called the 5' RACE reads through MiXCR, storing one row per CDR3 protein. The sample has some 500,000 distinct CDR3 sequences; 22% are singletons. V lost 3 bases, J lost 4 bases, and 10 bases stayed unmatched. This CDR3 spans 15 amino acids. CDR1 is SGHRS and CDR2 is YFSETQ in the germline V gene. This sample was shared with a second study, whose subject was T cells expressing NK-cell markers. This second study notes: Beta-chain profiling covered CD3+CD56+NKG2C+, CD3+CD56+NKG2C- and CD3+CD56-NKG2C+ sorted subsets.

This chain links TRBV5-1 with TRBJ2-7, with 7 bases aligning to TRBD1. The clonotype comes from a woman between 18 and 29 years old in good health. Source material: CD4+ T cells sorted from blood. The CDR3 region has the DNA TGCGCCAGCAGCTCAGCACCGGGACAGAGTTACGAGCAGTACTTC. Protein sequence: CASSSAPGQSYEQYF.